This T cell receptor beta chain is from a study of Ad26.COV2.S vaccination and SARS-CoV-2 variants. Across the whole study: Ad26.COV2.S given intramuscularly, once or twice 56 days apart. Points from the study as a whole: It was found that vaccine and placebo recipients had similar non-spike TCR breadth.

The germline gives CDR1 PRHDT, CDR2 FYEKMQ (reference sequence). After removal of 2 bases from V and 6 bases from J, the junction contained 9 bases not matched to a gene. The CDR3 spans 17 residues. Clones were sequenced by immunoSEQ multiplex PCR, and TCRdb holds only the in-frame ones, with some missing. The sample includes around 450,000 clones, roughly nine tenths of them seen just once. Treatment meaning: around 19 received Ad26.COV2.S at low or high dose, single or two shots; about 5 received placebo; per-sample allocation not given. Specimen acquisition occurred on day 63 following the initial vaccine or placebo injection. As to this clone: The antigen is undetermined.

The starting material was peripheral blood, obtained in a trial of Ad26.COV2.S vaccine versus placebo. This sequence originates from a person between 18 and 65 years old who received the Ad26.COV2.S COVID-19 vaccine or a placebo. This sequence joins TRBV13 and TRBJ2-1; 11 bases line up with TRBD2. The CDR3 DNA follows: TGTGCCAGCAGCTTATCTGAACTAGCGGGAGTTGTCAATGAGCAGTTCTTC. It translates to CASSLSELAGVVNEQFF.